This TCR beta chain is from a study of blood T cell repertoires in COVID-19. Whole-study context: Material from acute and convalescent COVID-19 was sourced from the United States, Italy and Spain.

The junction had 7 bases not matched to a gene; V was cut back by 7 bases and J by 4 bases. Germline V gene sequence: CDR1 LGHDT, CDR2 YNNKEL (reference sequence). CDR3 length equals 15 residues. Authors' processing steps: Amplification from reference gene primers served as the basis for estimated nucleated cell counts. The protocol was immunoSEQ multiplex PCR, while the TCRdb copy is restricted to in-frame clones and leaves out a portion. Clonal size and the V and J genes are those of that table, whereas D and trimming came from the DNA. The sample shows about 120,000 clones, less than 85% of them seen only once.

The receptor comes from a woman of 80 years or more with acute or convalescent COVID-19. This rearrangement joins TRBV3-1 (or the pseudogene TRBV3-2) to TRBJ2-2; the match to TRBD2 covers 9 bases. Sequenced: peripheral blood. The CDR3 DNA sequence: TGTGCCAGCACCATCGGTAGCGGGAGCACCGGGGAGCTGTTTTTT. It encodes CASTIGSGSTGELFF.